The sequence of this TCR beta chain was determined in a study of cytomegalovirus exposure and HLA in healthy donors. Study outcomes and limitations: Follow-up analysis later connected one missense variant in DCLRE1C with trimming of TCR beta V- and J-genes. Across all donors, roughly uniform sequencing depth was an assumption of the presence/absence analyses.

From germline, CDR1 is SGHAT and CDR2 FQNNGV. The V and J ends lost 3 bases and 4 bases respectively, with 9 bases between them. The CDR3 is made up of 13 amino acids. Vbeta (60) and Jbeta (13) primers were used in the PCR. Produced via immunoSEQ multiplex PCR; TCRdb's table is partial and in-frame only. The sample lists about 120,000 clones, under 70% occurring once. This clone occurred a few times. Its antigen is unknown. This clonotype was obtained from a man aged 25-40 years in good health and CMV-seropositive. The chain carries TRBV11-2 and TRBJ1-2; D may be TRBD1 (6 bases). Source material: PBMCs. CDR3 in DNA: TGTGCCAGCAGCTTCCGACAGGCCTATGGCTACACCTTC. This gives the protein CASSFRQAYGYTF.